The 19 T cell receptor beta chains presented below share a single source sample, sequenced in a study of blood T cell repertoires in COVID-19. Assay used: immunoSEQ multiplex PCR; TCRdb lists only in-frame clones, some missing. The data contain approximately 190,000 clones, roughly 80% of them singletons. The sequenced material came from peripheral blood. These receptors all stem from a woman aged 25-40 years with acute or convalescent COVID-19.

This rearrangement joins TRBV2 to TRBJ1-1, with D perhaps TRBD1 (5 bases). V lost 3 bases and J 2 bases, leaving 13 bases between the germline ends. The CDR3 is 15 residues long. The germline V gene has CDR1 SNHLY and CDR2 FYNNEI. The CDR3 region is CASSESRGVNTEAFF. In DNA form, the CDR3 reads TGTGCCAGCAGTGAGTCGCGGGGGGTTAACACTGAAGCTTTCTTT.

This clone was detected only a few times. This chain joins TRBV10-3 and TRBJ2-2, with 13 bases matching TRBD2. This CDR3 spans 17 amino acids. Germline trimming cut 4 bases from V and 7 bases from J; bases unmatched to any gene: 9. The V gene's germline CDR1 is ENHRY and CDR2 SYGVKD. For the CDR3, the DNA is TGTGCCATCAGTGGGACTAGCGGGAGTGTGAGGATCGGGGAGCTGTTTTTT. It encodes CAISGTSGSVRIGELFF.

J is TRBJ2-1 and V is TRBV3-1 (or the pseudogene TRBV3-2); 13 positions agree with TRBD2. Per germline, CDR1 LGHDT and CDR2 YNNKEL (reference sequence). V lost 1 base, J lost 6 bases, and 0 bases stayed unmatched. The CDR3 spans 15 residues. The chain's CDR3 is CASSQGTSGGNEQFF. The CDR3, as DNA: TGTGCCAGCAGCCAAGGGACTAGCGGGGGCAATGAGCAGTTCTTC.

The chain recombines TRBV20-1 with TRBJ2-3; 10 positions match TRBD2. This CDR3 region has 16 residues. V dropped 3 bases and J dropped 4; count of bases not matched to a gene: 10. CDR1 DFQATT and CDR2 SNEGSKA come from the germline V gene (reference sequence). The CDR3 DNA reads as TGCAGTGCTAGTGATCCAGCGGGAGGGCCATCAGATACGCAGTATTTT. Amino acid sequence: CSASDPAGGPSDTQYF.

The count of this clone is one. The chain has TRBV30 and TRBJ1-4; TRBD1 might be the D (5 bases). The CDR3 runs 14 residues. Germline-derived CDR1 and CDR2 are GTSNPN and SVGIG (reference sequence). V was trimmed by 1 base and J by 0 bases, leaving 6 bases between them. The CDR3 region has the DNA TGTGCCTGGAGTGCAGGGACAACTAATGAAAAACTGTTTTTT. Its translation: CAWSAGTTNEKLFF.

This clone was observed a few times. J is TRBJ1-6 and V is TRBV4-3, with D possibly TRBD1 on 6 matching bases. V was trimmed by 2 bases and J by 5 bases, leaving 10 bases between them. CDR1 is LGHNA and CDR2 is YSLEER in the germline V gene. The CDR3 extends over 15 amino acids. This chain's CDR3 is CASSQSYRDNSPLHF. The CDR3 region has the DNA TGCGCCAGCAGCCAATCCTACAGGGATAATTCACCCCTCCACTTT.

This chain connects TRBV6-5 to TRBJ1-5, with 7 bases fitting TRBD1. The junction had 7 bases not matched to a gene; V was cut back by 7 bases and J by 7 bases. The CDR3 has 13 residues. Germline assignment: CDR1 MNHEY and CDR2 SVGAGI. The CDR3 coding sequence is TGTGCCAGCACCGACAGGGTGGGCCAGCCCCAGCATTTT. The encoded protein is CASTDRVGQPQHF.

Here the CDR3 DNA reads TGTGCCAGCAGCCATGGGGACAGGGGGCTCTATAATTCACCCCTCCACTTT. The encoded protein is CASSHGDRGLYNSPLHF. The V and J genes are TRBV3-1 (or the pseudogene TRBV3-2) and TRBJ1-6; 12 positions agree with TRBD1. The J segment lost 3 bases and the V segment lost 3 bases, leaving 3 bases of the junction unmatched. Germline-derived CDR1 and CDR2 are LGHDT and YNNKEL (reference sequence). The CDR3 has 17 residues.

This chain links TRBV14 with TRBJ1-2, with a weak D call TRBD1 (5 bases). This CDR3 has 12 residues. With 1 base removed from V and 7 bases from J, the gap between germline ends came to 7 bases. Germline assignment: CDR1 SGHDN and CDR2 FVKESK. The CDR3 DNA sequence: TGTGCCAGCAGCCAAGTTCAGGGTGGCTACACCTTC. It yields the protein CASSQVQGGYTF.

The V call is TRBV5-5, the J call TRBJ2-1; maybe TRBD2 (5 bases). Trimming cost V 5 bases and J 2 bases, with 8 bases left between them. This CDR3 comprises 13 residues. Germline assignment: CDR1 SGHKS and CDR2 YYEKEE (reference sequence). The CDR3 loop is CASSGEPYNEQFF. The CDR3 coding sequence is TGTGCCAGCAGTGGGGAGCCCTACAATGAGCAGTTCTTC.

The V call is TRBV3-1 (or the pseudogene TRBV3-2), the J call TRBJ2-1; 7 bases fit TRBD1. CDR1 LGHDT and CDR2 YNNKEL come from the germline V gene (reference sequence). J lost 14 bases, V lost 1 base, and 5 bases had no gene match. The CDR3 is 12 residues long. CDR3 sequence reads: CASSQVGGAEFF. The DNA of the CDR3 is TGTGCCAGCAGCCAAGTAGGGGGCGCTGAGTTCTTC.

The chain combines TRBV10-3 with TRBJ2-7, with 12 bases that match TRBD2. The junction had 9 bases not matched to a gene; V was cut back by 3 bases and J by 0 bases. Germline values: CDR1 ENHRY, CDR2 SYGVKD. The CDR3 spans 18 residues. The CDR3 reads CAISEPLAGGTGSYEQYF. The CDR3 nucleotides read TGTGCCATCAGTGAACCGCTAGCGGGAGGGACTGGCTCCTACGAGCAGTACTTC.

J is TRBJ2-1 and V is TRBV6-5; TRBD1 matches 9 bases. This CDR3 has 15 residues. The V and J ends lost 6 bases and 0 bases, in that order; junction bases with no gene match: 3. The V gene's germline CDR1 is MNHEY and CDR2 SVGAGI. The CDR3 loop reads CASSATGGSYNEQFF. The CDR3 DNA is TGTGCCAGCAGCGCGACAGGGGGCTCCTACAATGAGCAGTTCTTC.

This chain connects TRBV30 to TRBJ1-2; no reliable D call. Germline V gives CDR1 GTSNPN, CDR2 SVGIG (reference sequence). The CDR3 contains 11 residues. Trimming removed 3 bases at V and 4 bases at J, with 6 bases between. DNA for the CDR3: TGTGCCTGGAGCCGTCTCTATGGCTACACCTTC. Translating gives CAWSRLYGYTF. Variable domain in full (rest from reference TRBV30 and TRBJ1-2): SQTIHQWPATLVQPVGSPLSLECTVEGTSNPNLYWYRQAAGRGLQLLFYSVGIGQISSEVPQNLSASRPQDRQFILSSKKLLLSDSGFYLCAWSRLYGYTFGSGTRLTVV.

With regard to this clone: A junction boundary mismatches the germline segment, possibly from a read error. The CDR3 region is CATSSGALNTGELFF. CDR3 sequence (DNA): TGCGCCACCAGTAGCGGGGCCCTGAACACCGGGGAGCTGTTTTTT. The rearrangement uses TRBV10-1 and TRBJ2-2; 8 bases are a match to TRBD2. CDR1 and CDR2 from the germline V gene are WNHNN and SYGVQD (reference sequence). CDR3 length: 15 amino acids.

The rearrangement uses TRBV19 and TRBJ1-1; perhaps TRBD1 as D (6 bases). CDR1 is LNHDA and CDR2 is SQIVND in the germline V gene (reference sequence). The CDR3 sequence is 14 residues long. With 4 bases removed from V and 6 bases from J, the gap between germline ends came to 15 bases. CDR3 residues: CASSTPQGVAEAFF. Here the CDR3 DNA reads TGTGCCAGTAGTACCCCACAGGGTGTGGCTGAAGCTTTCTTT. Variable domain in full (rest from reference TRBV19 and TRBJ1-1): DGGITQSPKYLFRKEGQNVTLSCEQNLNHDAMYWYRQDPGQGLRLIYYSQIVNDFQKGDIAEGYSVSREKKESFPLTVTSAQKNPTAFYLCASSTPQGVAEAFFGQGTRLTVV.

The CDR3 protein is CASSVGQGEAFF. As DNA, the CDR3 is TGTGCCAGCAGCGTAGGACAGGGTGAAGCTTTCTTT. This rearrangement joins TRBV9 to TRBJ1-1; 7 nucleotides align to TRBD1. This CDR3 comprises 12 residues. V gave up 0 bases and J gave up 7 bases; unmatched junction bases: 0. Germline CDR1 and CDR2: SGDLS and YYNGEE.

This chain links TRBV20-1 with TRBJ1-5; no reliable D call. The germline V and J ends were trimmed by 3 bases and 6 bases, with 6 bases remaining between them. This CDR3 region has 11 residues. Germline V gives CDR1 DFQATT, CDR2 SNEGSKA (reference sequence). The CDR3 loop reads CSARSGQPQHF. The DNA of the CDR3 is TGCAGTGCTAGGTCCGGTCAGCCCCAGCATTTT.

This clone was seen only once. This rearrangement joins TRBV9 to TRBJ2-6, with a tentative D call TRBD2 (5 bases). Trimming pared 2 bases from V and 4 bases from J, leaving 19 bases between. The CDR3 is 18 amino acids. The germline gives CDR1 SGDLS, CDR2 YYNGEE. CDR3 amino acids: CASSVLDGELTGANVLTF. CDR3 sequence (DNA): TGTGCCAGCAGCGTCCTCGACGGGGAATTGACCGGGGCCAACGTCCTGACTTTC. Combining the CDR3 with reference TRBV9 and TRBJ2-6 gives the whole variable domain DSGVTQTPKHLITATGQRVTLRCSPRSGDLSVYWYQQSLDQGLQFLIQYYNGEERAKGNILERFSAQQFPDLHSELNLSSLELGDSALYFCASSVLDGELTGANVLTFGAGSRLTVL.